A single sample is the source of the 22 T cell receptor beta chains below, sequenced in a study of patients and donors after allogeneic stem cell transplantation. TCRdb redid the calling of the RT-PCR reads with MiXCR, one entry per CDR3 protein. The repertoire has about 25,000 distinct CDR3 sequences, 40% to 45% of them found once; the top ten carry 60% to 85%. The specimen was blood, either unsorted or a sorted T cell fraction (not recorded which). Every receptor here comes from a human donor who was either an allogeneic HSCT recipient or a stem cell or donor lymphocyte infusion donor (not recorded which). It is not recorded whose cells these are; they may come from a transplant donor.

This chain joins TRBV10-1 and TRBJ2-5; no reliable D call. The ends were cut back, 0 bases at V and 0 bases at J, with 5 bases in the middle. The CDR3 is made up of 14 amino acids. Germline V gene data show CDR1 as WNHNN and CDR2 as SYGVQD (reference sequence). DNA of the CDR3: TGCGCCAGCAGTGAGTCGAGACACCAAGAGACCCAGTACTTC. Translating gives CASSESRHQETQYF.

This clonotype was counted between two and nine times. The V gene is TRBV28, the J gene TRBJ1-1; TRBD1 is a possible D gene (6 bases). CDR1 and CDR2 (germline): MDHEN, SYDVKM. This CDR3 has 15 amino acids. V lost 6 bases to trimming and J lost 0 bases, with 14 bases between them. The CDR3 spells CASSGQHIVNTEAFF. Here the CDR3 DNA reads TGTGCCAGCAGCGGACAGCACATAGTGAACACTGAAGCTTTCTTT.

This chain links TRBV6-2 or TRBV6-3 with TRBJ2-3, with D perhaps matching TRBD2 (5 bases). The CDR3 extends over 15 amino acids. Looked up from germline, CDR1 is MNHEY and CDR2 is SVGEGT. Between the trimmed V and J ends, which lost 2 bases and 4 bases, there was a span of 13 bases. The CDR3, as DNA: TGTGCCAGCAGTTACCTAGCTGCTCGGTCAGATACGCAGTATTTT. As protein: CASSYLAARSDTQYF.

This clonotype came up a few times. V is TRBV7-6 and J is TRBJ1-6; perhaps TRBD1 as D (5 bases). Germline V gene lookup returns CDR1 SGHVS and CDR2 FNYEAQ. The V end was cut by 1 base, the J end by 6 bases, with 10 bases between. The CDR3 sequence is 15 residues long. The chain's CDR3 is CASSLGTHTNSPLHF. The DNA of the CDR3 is TGTGCCAGCAGCTTAGGGACACACACTAATTCACCCCTCCACTTT. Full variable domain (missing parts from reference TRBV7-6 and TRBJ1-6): GAGVSQSPRYKVTKRGQDVALRCDPISGHVSLYWYRQALGQGPEFLTYFNYEAQQDKSGLPNDRFSAERPEGSISTLTIQRTEQRDSAMYRCASSLGTHTNSPLHFGNGTRLTVT.

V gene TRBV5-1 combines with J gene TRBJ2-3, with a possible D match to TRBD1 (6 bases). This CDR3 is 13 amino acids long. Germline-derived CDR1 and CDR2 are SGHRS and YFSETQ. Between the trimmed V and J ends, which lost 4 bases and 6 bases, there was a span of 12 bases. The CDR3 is CASSQYRADTQYF. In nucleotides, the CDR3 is TGCGCCAGCAGCCAGTACAGGGCCGATACGCAGTATTTT. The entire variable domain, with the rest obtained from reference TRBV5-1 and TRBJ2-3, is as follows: KAGVTQTPRYLIKTRGQQVTLSCSPISGHRSVSWYQQTPGQGLQFLFEYFSETQRNKGNFPGRFSGRQFSNSRSEMNVSTLELGDSALYLCASSQYRADTQYFGPGTRLTVL.

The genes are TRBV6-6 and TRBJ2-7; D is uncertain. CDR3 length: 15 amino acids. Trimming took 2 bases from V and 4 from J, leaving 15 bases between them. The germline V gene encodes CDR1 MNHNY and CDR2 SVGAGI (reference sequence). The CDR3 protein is CASSYAISPNYEQYF. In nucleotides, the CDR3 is TGTGCCAGCAGTTACGCCATTTCGCCTAATTACGAGCAGTACTTC.

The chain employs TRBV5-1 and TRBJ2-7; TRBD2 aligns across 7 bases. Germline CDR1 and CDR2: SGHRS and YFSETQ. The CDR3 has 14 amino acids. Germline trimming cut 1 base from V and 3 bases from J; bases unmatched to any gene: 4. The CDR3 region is CASSLLRGYYEQYF. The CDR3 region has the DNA TGCGCCAGCAGCTTGCTGCGGGGGTACTACGAGCAGTACTTC.

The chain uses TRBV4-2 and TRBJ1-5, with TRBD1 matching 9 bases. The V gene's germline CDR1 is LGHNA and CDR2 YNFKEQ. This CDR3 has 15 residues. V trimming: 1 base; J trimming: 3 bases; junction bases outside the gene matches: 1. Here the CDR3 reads CASSQGTGANQPQHF. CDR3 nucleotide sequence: TGTGCCAGCAGCCAAGGGACAGGGGCCAATCAGCCCCAGCATTTT.

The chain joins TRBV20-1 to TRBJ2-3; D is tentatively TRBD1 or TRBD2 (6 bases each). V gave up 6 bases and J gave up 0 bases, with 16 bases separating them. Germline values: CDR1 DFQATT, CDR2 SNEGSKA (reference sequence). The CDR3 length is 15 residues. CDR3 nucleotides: TGCAGTGCAGTTCAGGAGGGGGAAAGCACAGATACGCAGTATTTT. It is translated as CSAVQEGESTDTQYF.

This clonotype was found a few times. In DNA form, the CDR3 reads TGTGCCAGAATTGAACGAGGAGAGCAGCCCCAGCATTTT. It codes for CARIERGEQPQHF. The genes are TRBV6-4 and TRBJ1-5; D not certain. The CDR3 contains 13 residues. V shed 9 bases and J shed 7 bases, with 16 bases lying between them. Germline V gene data show CDR1 as MRHNA and CDR2 as SNTAGT.

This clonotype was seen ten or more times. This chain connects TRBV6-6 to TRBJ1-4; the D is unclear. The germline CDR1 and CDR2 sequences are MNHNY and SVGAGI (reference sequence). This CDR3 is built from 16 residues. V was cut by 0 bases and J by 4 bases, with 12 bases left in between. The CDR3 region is CASSYSKSFYNEKLFF. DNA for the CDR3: TGTGCCAGCAGTTACTCGAAAAGTTTCTATAATGAAAAACTGTTTTTT.

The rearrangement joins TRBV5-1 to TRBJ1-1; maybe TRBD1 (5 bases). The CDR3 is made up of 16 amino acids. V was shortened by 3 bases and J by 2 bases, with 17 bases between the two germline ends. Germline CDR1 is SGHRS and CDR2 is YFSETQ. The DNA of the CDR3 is TGCGCCAGCAGCTCGGTAGCGACAGCGTTCAACACTGAAGCTTTCTTT. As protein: CASSSVATAFNTEAFF.

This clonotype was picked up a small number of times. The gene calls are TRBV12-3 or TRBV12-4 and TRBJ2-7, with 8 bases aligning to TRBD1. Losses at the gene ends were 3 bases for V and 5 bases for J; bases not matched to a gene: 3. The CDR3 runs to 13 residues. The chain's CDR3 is CASSFNRGDEQYF. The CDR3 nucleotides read TGTGCCAGCAGTTTCAACAGGGGGGACGAGCAGTACTTC.

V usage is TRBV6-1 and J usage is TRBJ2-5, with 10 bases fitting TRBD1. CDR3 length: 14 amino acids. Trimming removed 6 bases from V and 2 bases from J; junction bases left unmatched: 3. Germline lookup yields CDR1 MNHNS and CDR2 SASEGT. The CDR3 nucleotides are TGTGCCAGCAGGGGACAGGGGTATCAAGAGACCCAGTACTTC. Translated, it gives CASRGQGYQETQYF.

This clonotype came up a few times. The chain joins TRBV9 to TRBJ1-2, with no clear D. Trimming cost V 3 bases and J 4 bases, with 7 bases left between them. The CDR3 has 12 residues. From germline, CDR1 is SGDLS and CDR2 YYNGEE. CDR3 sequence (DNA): TGTGCCAGCAGCGAGACCTCCTATGGCTACACCTTC. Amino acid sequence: CASSETSYGYTF. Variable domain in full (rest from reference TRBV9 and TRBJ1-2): DSGVTQTPKHLITATGQRVTLRCSPRSGDLSVYWYQQSLDQGLQFLIQYYNGEERAKGNILERFSAQQFPDLHSELNLSSLELGDSALYFCASSETSYGYTFGSGTRLTVV.

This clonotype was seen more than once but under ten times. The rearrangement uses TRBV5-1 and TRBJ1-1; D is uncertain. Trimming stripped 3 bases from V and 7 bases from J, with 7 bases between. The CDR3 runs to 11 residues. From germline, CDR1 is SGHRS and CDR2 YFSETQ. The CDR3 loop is CASSSDGEAFF. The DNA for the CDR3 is TGCGCCAGCAGCTCGGACGGTGAAGCTTTCTTT.

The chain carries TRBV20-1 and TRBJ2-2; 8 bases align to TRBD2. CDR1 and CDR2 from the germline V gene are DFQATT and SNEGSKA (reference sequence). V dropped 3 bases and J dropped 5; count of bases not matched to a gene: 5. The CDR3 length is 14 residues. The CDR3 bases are TGCAGTGCTAGGTGGGCGGGAGGTACCGGGGAGCTGTTTTTT. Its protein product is CSARWAGGTGELFF.

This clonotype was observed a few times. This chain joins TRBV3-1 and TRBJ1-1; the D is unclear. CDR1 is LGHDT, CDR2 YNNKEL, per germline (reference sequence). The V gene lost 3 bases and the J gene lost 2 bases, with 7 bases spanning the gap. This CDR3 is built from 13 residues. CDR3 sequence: CASSQYGNTEAFF. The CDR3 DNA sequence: TGTGCCAGCAGCCAGTACGGTAACACTGAAGCTTTCTTT.

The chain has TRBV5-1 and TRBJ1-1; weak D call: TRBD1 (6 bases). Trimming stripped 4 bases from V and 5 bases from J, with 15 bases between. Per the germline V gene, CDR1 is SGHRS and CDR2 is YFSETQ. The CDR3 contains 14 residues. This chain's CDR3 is CASSSGGAETEAFF. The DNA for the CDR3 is TGCGCCAGCAGCAGTGGGGGGGCGGAAACTGAAGCTTTCTTT.

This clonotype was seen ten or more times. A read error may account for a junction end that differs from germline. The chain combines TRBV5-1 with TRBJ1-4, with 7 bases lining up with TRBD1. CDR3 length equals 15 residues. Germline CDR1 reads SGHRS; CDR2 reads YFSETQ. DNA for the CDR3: TGCGCCAGCACCTTGCAGGGGGGCGCGGGAGAAAAACTGTTTTTT. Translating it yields CASTLQGGAGEKLFF.

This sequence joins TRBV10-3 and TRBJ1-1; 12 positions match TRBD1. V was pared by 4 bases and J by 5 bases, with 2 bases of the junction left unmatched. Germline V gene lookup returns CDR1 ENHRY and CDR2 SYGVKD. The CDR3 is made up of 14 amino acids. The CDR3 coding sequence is TGTGCCATCAGTGGGGACAGGGGGCTAACTGAAGCTTTCTTT. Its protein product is CAISGDRGLTEAFF.

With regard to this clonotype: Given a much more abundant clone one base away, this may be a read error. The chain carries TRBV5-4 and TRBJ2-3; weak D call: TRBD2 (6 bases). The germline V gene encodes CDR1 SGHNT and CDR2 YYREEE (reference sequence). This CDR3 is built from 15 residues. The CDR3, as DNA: TGTGCCTGCAGCTCGGGGACTCTAAGCACAGATACGCAGTATTTT. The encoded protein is CACSSGTLSTDTQYF.